Listed below are T cell receptor beta chains from one sample, sequenced in a study of circulating and synovial CD4+ cells in juvenile arthritis. The table came from immunoSEQ multiplex PCR; TCRdb's copy has only in-frame clones and leaves some out. Of some 33,000 clones listed, about 94% are singletons. Source material: CD4+ T cells from blood. The source is a human donor with juvenile idiopathic arthritis. Both conserved end residues are part of each CDR3. Fields, in order: V gene, J gene, D gene, clone size, CDR3 protein, CDR3 DNA. A D gene is named only where the DNA matches it firmly. Clone size is shown for a subset of rows, as once, few, many or a class of expanded clone.

TRBV2	TRBJ2-5	TRBD1	-	CASSERTGMETQYF	TGTGCCAGCAGTGAACGGACAGGGATGGAGACCCAGTACTTC
TRBV9	TRBJ2-5	-	-	CASSASGTYQETQYF	TGTGCCAGCAGCGCCTCCGGGACATACCAAGAGACCCAGTACTTC
TRBV7-9	TRBJ1-4	-	-	CASSPTLVTAYNEKLFF	TGTGCCAGCAGCCCTACCCTGGTGACAGCCTATAATGAAAAACTGTTTTTT
TRBV6-6	TRBJ2-7	-	-	CASSYSTGDYEQYF	TGTGCCAGCAGTTACTCGACGGGGGACTACGAGCAGTACTTC
TRBV4-3	TRBJ2-2	-	few	CASSRVGGANTGELFF	TGCGCCAGCAGCCGAGTAGGCGGGGCGAACACCGGGGAGCTGTTTTTT
TRBV7-9	TRBJ2-2	-	-	CASSLVNYRSNTGELFF	TGTGCCAGCAGCTTAGTAAACTACCGCTCAAACACCGGGGAGCTGTTTTTT
TRBV7-9	TRBJ2-7	-	once	CASSLAGEDEQYF	TGTGCCAGCAGCCTAGCCGGGGAGGACGAGCAGTACTTC
TRBV2	TRBJ2-3	TRBD2	-	CASSPTSGVKDTQYF	TGTGCCAGCAGTCCCACTAGCGGGGTCAAAGATACGCAGTATTTT
TRBV4-2	TRBJ2-7	-	-	CASSQDTTGAYEQYF	TGTGCCAGCAGCCAAGATACGACCGGGGCCTACGAGCAGTACTTC
TRBV5-1	TRBJ2-6	-	once	CASSPDSSGANVLTF	TGCGCCAGCAGCCCGGACTCCTCTGGGGCCAACGTCCTGACTTTC
TRBV30	TRBJ1-6	TRBD1	-	CAWSVDRGQNSPLHF	TGTGCCTGGAGTGTAGACAGGGGGCAAAATTCCCCCCTCCACTTT
TRBV19	TRBJ2-4	-	few	CASSIPPEGDIQYF	TGTGCCAGTAGTATCCCACCGGAAGGGGACATTCAGTACTTC
TRBV18	TRBJ2-2	-	-	CASSPRTANTGELFF	TGTGCCAGCTCACCGCGGACAGCGAACACCGGGGAGCTGTTTTTT
TRBV27	TRBJ1-2	TRBD1	-	CASSLRWTGVYGYTF	TGTGCCAGCAGTTTAAGGTGGACAGGAGTCTATGGCTACACCTTC
TRBV7-2	TRBJ1-4	-	-	CASSHGAANEKLFF	TGTGCCAGCAGCCACGGTGCGGCTAATGAAAAACTGTTTTTT
TRBV7-9	TRBJ1-2	-	-	CASRPGTQDFYGYTF	TGTGCCAGCAGGCCCGGGACACAGGATTTCTATGGCTACACCTTC
TRBV5-1	TRBJ1-2	TRBD1	-	CASSSDRGSGYTF	TGCGCCAGCAGCTCCGACAGGGGGAGTGGCTACACCTTC
TRBV5-6	TRBJ2-1	TRBD2	-	CVSSSSQRGAYNEQFF	TGTGTCAGCAGCTCCTCTCAGCGGGGGGCCTACAATGAGCAGTTCTTC
TRBV7-2	TRBJ2-7	-	-	CASSLGLPSQGSYEQYF	TGTGCCAGCAGCTTAGGCTTACCCAGCCAGGGCTCCTACGAGCAGTACTTC
TRBV29-1	TRBJ2-7	TRBD2	-	CSVEVLAGGFYEQYF	TGCAGCGTTGAGGTCCTAGCGGGGGGTTTCTACGAGCAGTACTTC
TRBV5-1	TRBJ1-6	TRBD1	-	CASSLTGTGEVYNSPLHF	TGCGCCAGCAGCTTAACCGGGACAGGGGAGGTTTATAATTCACCCCTCCACTTT